These 9 T cell receptor beta chains were sequenced from one sample in a study of response to subunit inactivated influenza vaccine. MiXCR was run by TCRdb on the RT-PCR reads, yielding one entry per CDR3 protein. Altogether 150,000 to 200,000 distinct CDR3 sequences are present, 9.5% to 15% being singletons, with the ten largest covering around 32%. The data were also submitted as part of a second study, on T cells expressing NK-cell markers. From that paper: The TCR beta cDNA came from 5'RACE template switching with UMIs.

The starting material was CD8+ T cells sorted from PBMCs, obtained roughly 12 days after vaccination. The receptors stem from a man aged 45-65 years who received an inactivated influenza vaccine.

A note on this clonotype: Relative to the germline gene, one junction end is altered; a read error may explain this. V usage is TRBV7-7 and J usage is TRBJ2-2; 8 bases fit TRBD2. CDR1 is SSHAT and CDR2 is FNYEAQ in the germline V gene (reference sequence). The CDR3 is 18 amino acids. The CDR3 spells CASSLGLRLARHTGELFF. The CDR3 nucleotides are TGTGCCAGCAGTTTAGGTCTGCGACTAGCGAGGCACACCGGGGAGCTGTTTTTT.

The genes are TRBV11-2 and TRBJ2-1; weak D call: TRBD2 (5 bases). Trimming cost V 0 bases and J 0 bases, with 15 bases left between them. Germline V lookup: CDR1 SGHAT, CDR2 FQNNGV. The CDR3 extends over 18 amino acids. CDR3 DNA sequence: TGTGCCAGCAGCTTAGATCTGCGGAGGTCAAGCTCCTACAATGAGCAGTTCTTC. Translating it yields CASSLDLRRSSSYNEQFF.

The chain recombines TRBV7-9 with TRBJ2-7, with 15 bases fitting TRBD2. This CDR3 has 16 amino acids. V shed 5 bases and J 4 bases; nucleotides not matched to a gene: 6. From germline, CDR1 is SEHNR and CDR2 FQNEAQ (reference sequence). The CDR3 coding sequence is TGTGCCAGCAGCAGGACTAGCGGGAGGGCCCCGTACGAGCAGTACTTC. Translating it yields CASSRTSGRAPYEQYF.

This clonotype was found a few times. V gene TRBV7-6 combines with J gene TRBJ2-3; possibly TRBD1 or TRBD2 for D (5 bases each). V was cut by 1 base and J by 4 bases, with 18 bases left in between. The germline V gene has CDR1 SGHVS and CDR2 FNYEAQ. The CDR3 contains 17 residues. CDR3 nucleotides: TGTGCCAGCAGCTTAGTAGTCGTGGGGGATGGTGCAGATACGCAGTATTTT. This translates into CASSLVVVGDGADTQYF.

This clonotype has just a few counts. The genes are TRBV28 and TRBJ2-5; D may be TRBD1 or TRBD2 (7 bases each). V lost 4 bases and J lost 4, with 16 bases in between. Germline V lookup: CDR1 MDHEN, CDR2 SYDVKM. The CDR3 extends over 15 amino acids. CDR3 bases: TGTGCCAGCAGTTCAGGGGGGGCGTTCTTAGAGACCCAGTACTTC. Residues: CASSSGGAFLETQYF.

V is TRBV7-3 and J is TRBJ2-2, with D perhaps matching TRBD2 (6 bases). The CDR3 runs to 15 residues. The V end was cut by 2 bases, the J end by 1 base, with 8 bases between. The V gene's germline CDR1 is SGHTA and CDR2 FQGTGA. The CDR3 DNA is TGTGCCAGCAGCTTAGTGGGGGGGAACACCGGGGAGCTGTTTTTT. Translating it yields CASSLVGGNTGELFF.

This clonotype was seen more than once but under ten times. This rearrangement joins TRBV2 to TRBJ2-1, with 11 bases aligning to TRBD2. Germline assignment: CDR1 SNHLY and CDR2 FYNNEI. The CDR3 spans 15 residues. V shed 6 bases and J 7 bases; nucleotides not matched to a gene: 8. CDR3 in DNA: TGTGCCAGCAGGGGCCCTAGCGGGGGGAAGAATGAGCAGTTCTTC. The encoded protein is CASRGPSGGKNEQFF. Full variable domain (rest looked up from reference TRBV2 and TRBJ2-1): EPEVTQTPSHQVTQMGQEVILRCVPISNHLYFYWYRQILGQKVEFLVSFYNNEISEKSEIFDDQFSVERPDGSNFTLKIRSTKLEDSAMYFCASRGPSGGKNEQFFGPGTRLTVL.

This clonotype was counted many times. The rearrangement uses TRBV27 and TRBJ2-1, with 8 bases matching TRBD2. The CDR3 is 16 amino acids. The junction had 11 bases not matched to a gene; V was cut back by 1 base and J by 9 bases. Per the germline V gene, CDR1 is MNHEY and CDR2 is SMNVEV (reference sequence). The CDR3 DNA reads TGTGCCAGCAGTTTATTGTTTGCGGGAGGCCCTGCTGAGCAGTTCTTC. Its translation: CASSLLFAGGPAEQFF.

In its sample, this clonotype was seen a few times. This chain links TRBV10-3 with TRBJ2-2; D is undetermined. V shed 2 bases and J shed 3 bases, with 7 bases lying between them. The CDR3 runs to 14 residues. Germline CDR1 and CDR2: ENHRY and SYGVKD. The CDR3 DNA reads TGTGCCATCAGTGAGGACACCTACACCGGGGAGCTGTTTTTT. Its translation is CAISEDTYTGELFF.